This T cell receptor (beta chain) was identified in a study of human T cells and chemical hapten exposure. Time point in this sample: patch test 1, 2 weeks after DPC sensitization. Sample treatment: therapeutic diphenylcyclopropenone sensitization with weekly scalp DPC. There are many counts of this clonotype. What it binds is not known. Study-wide points: Expanded TCRs made up significantly more big CDR3 similarity clusters than controls did.

MiXCR, run by TCRdb on the RACE reads, gives a single entry per CDR3 protein. The data show around 300,000 distinct CDR3 sequences, with around 7% seen just once and approximately 8% held by the top ten. V was clipped by 3 bases and J by 5 bases, with 22 bases between them. Germline CDR1 and CDR2: DFQATT and SNEGSKA (reference sequence). The CDR3 is 17 amino acids. This material consisted of whole blood, taken in connection with sensitization to the hapten diphenylcyclopropenone (DPC). The sequence was obtained from a woman aged 18-29 years with alopecia areata. Some clones in this sample may be carry-over from other donors' samples. The rearrangement links TRBV20-1 to TRBJ1-4; TRBD1 is a possible D gene (5 bases). The CDR3, as DNA: TGCAGTGCTAGCGATGAGATGGGGCTTTTGACAAATGAAAAACTGTTTTTT. This sequence encodes CSASDEMGLLTNEKLFF.